The clone carrying this T cell receptor beta chain was counted at least ten times. This specimen comes from a study of T cells in Graves' hyperthyroidism and ophthalmopathy. Diagnoses were made from clinical symptoms, serum measures (thyroxine and TRAb), thyroid ultrasound and orbital computed tomography. Amplified TCR beta CDR3 regions derived from RNA transcripts. A first-round RT-PCR of the TCR CDR3 used the HTBI primer set. TCRdb reprocessed the multiplex PCR reads with MiXCR, giving one entry per CDR3 protein. Among about 300,000 distinct CDR3 sequences, roughly 17% were seen once, and the ten largest hold roughly 33%. The sequenced material came from blood. The sequence was obtained from a young man with Graves' hyperthyroidism.

The CDR3 protein is CSAMSTLPSYNEQFF. CDR3 coding DNA: TGCAGTGCTATGTCTACCCTCCCCTCCTACAATGAGCAGTTCTTC. This chain uses TRBV20-1 with TRBJ2-1; D gene uncertain. CDR1 and CDR2 (germline): DFQATT, SNEGSKA (reference sequence). CDR3 length: 15 residues. V was pared by 4 bases and J by 0 bases, with 13 bases between.